This T cell receptor (beta chain) was sequenced for a study of T cells after yellow fever vaccination. Study conclusions and caveats: By day 5 rather than day 15, the secondary response had peaked, though it was weaker. The study re-detected most primary-vaccination clones after the booster (around 96% CD4, around 89% CD8).

In its sample, this clonotype was seen many times. The antigen remains undetermined. This CDR3 is built from 15 residues. Germline lookup yields CDR1 SGHVS and CDR2 FQNEAQ. The ends were cut back, 2 bases at V and 4 bases at J, with 11 bases in the middle. In TCRdb, the 5' RACE reads were re-called with MiXCR into one record per CDR3 protein. The sample holds some 390,000 distinct CDR3 sequences, under 7.5% seen once. The TCR originated in a man aged 25 to 40 who received the YFV17D yellow fever vaccine. V is TRBV7-8 and J is TRBJ2-2; D ambiguous. This specimen consisted of PBMCs, obtained 5 days after the yellow fever booster vaccination. CDR3 region: CASSLSTIGTGELFF. The CDR3 DNA sequence: TGTGCCAGCAGCTTATCAACTATAGGCACCGGGGAGCTGTTTTTT.